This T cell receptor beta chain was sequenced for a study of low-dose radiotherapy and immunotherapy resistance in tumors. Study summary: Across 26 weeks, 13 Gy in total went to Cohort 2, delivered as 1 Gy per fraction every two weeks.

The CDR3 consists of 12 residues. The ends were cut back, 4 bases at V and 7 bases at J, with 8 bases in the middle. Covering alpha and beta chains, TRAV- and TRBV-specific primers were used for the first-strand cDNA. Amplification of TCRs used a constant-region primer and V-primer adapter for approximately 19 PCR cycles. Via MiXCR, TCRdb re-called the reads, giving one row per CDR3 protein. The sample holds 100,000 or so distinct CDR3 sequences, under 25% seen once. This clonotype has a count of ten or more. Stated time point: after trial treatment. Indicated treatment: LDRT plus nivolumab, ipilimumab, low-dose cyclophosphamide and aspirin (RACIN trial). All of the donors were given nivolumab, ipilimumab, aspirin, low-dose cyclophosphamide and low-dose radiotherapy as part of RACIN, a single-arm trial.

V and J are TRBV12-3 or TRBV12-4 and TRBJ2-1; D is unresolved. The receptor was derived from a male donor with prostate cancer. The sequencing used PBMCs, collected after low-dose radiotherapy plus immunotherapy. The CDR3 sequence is CASSSTFNEQFF. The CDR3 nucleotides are TGTGCCAGCAGTTCCACCTTTAATGAGCAGTTCTTC.